This TCR beta chain derives from a study of long-term antiretroviral therapy in people with HIV. A minimum of one pre-ART and two post-ART PBMC samples existed for each donor. Survey level was the resolution at which the v3.0 immunoSEQ assay ran. Generated by immunoSEQ multiplex PCR, the TCRdb table keeps only in-frame clones and is missing some. The sample has tens of thousands of clones; about 85% are singletons. The receptor's source is a woman in her 30s with HIV. The input for sequencing was unsorted PBMCs, taken 2.8 years before starting antiretroviral therapy.

CDR3: CASSPDREYGYTF. The DNA for the CDR3 is TGTGCCAGCTCACCGGACAGGGAGTATGGCTACACCTTC. The chain uses TRBV18 and TRBJ1-2, with 8 bases aligning to TRBD1. The CDR3 has 13 residues. Germline CDR1 is KGHSH and CDR2 is LQKENI. V shed 3 bases, J shed 5 bases, and the junction held 2 bases outside the gene matches.